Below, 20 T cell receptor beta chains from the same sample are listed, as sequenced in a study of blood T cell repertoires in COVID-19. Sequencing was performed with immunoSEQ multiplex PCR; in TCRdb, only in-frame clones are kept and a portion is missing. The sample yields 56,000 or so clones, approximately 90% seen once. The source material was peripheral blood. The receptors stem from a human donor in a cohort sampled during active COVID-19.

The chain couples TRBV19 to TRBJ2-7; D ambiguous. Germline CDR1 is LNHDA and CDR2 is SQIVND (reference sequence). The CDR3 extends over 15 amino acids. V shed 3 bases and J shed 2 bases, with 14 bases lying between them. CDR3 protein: CASSIDGQAPYEQYF. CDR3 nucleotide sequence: TGTGCCAGTAGTATTGATGGTCAGGCCCCCTACGAGCAGTACTTC.

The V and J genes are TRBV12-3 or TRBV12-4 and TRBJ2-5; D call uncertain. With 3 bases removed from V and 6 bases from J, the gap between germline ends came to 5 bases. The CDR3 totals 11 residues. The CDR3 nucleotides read TGTGCCAGCAGTTTCGAGAAGACCCAGTACTTC. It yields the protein CASSFEKTQYF.

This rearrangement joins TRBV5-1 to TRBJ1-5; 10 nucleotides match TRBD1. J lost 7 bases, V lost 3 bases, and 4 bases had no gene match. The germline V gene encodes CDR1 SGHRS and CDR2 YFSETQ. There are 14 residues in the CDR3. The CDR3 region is CASSWGDRGQPQHF. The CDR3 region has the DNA TGCGCCAGCAGCTGGGGGGACAGGGGACAGCCCCAGCATTTT.

The CDR3 DNA reads as TGTGCCAGTCAAAAAGTAGCGGGAGGGGGTCGTGAGCAGTTCTTC. Amino acids: CASQKVAGGGREQFF. V is TRBV28 and J is TRBJ2-1; TRBD2 matches at 11 bases. V shed 9 bases, J shed 9 bases, and the junction held 13 bases outside the gene matches. The germline gives CDR1 MDHEN, CDR2 SYDVKM. The CDR3 sequence is 15 residues long.

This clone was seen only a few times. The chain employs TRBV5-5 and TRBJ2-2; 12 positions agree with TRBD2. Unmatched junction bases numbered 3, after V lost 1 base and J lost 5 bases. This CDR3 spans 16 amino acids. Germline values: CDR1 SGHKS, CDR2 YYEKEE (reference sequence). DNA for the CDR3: TGTGCCAGCAGCTTGTCCCTAGCGGGGGGGACCGGGGAGCTGTTTTTT. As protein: CASSLSLAGGTGELFF. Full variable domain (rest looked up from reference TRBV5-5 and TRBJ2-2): DAGVTQSPTHLIKTRGQQVTLRCSPISGHKSVSWYQQVLGQGPQFIFQYYEKEERGRGNFPDRFSARQFPNYSSELNVNALLLGDSALYLCASSLSLAGGTGELFFGEGSRLTVL.

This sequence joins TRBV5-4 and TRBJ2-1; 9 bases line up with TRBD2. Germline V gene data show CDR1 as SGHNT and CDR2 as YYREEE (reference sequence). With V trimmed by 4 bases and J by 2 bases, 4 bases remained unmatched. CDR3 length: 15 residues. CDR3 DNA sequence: TGTGCCAGCAGCGAAACTAGCGGGCCCTACAATGAGCAGTTCTTC. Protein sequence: CASSETSGPYNEQFF.

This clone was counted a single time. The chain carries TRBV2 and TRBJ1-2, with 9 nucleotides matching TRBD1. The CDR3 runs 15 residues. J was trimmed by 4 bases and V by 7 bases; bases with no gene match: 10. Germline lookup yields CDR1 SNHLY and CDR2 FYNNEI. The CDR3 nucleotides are TGTGCCAGCACTTTTGACAGGGGGGGAGGCTATGGCTACACCTTC. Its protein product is CASTFDRGGGYGYTF. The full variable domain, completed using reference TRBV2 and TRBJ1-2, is EPEVTQTPSHQVTQMGQEVILRCVPISNHLYFYWYRQILGQKVEFLVSFYNNEISEKSEIFDDQFSVERPDGSNFTLKIRSTKLEDSAMYFCASTFDRGGGYGYTFGSGTRLTVV.

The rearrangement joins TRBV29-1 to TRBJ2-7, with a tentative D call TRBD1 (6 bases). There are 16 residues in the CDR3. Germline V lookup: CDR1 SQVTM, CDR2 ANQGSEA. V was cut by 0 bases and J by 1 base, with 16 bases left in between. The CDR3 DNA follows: TGCAGCGTTGAAGATTCTGGGACAAGGGGATCCTACGAGCAGTACTTC. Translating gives CSVEDSGTRGSYEQYF.

The CDR3 sequence: CASSEPTGTTNEKLFF. CDR3 in DNA: TGTGCCAGCAGTGAACCCACCGGGACAACTAATGAAAAACTGTTTTTT. The V and J genes are TRBV25-1 and TRBJ1-4; D is undetermined. V lost 2 bases and J 0 bases, leaving 10 bases between the germline ends. The CDR3 spans 16 residues. Germline-derived CDR1 and CDR2 are MGHDK and SYGVNS. Looking up the rest from reference TRBV25-1 and TRBJ1-4 gives the full variable domain: EADIYQTPRYLVIGTGKKITLECSQTMGHDKMYWYQQDPGMELHLIHYSYGVNSTEKGDLSSESTVSRIRTEHFPLTLESARPSHTSQYLCASSEPTGTTNEKLFFGSGTQLSVL.

CDR3 bases: TGTGCCAGCAGCCAGGGGCAGGGTGATTCACCCCTCCACTTT. This codes for CASSQGQGDSPLHF. The V and J genes are TRBV3-1 (or the pseudogene TRBV3-2) and TRBJ1-6; perhaps TRBD1 as D (5 bases). The germline V and J ends were trimmed by 3 bases and 8 bases, with 11 bases remaining between them. CDR3 length equals 14 residues. Germline V lookup: CDR1 LGHDT, CDR2 YNNKEL (reference sequence).

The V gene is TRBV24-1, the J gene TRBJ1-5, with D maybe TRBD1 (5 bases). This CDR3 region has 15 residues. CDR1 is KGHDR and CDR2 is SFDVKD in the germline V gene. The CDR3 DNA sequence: TGTGCGGCACAGTTACAATCCCCTCAGGGCTCGCCCCAGCATTTT. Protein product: CAAQLQSPQGSPQHF.

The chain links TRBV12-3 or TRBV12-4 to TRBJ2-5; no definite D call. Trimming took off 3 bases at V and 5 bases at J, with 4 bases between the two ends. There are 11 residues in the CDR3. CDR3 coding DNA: TGTGCCAGCAGTTTCGAGGAGACCCAGTACTTC. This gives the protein CASSFEETQYF.

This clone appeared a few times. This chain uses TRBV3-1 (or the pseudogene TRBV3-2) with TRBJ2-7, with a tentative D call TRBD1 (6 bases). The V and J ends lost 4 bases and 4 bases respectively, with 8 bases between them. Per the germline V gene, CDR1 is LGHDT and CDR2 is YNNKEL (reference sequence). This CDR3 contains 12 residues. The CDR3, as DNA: TGTGCCAGCAGCCGAGGACAGTACGAGCAGTACTTC. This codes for CASSRGQYEQYF.

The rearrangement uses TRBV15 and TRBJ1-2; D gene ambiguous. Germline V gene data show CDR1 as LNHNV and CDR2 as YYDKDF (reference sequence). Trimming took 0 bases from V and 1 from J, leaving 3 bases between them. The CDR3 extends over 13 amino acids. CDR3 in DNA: TGTGCCACCAGCAGAGACGGTAACTATGGCTACACCTTC. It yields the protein CATSRDGNYGYTF.

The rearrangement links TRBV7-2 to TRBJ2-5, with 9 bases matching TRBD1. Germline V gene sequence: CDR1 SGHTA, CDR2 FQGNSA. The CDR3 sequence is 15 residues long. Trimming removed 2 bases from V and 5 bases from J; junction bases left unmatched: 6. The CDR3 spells CASSLNTGGGETQYF. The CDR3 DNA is TGTGCCAGCAGCTTAAATACAGGGGGCGGGGAGACCCAGTACTTC.

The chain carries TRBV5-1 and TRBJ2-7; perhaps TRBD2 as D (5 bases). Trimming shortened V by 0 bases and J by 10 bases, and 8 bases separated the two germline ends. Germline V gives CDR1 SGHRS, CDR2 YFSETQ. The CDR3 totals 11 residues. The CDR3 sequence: CASSLERTQYF. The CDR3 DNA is TGCGCCAGCAGCTTGGAGAGGACTCAGTACTTC.

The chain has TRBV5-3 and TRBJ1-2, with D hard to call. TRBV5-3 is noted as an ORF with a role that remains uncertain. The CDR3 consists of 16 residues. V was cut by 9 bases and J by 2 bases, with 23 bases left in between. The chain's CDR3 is CAIAGLGSAGNYGYTF. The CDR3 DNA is TGTGCCATCGCGGGCCTTGGCTCGGCCGGGAACTATGGCTACACCTTC.

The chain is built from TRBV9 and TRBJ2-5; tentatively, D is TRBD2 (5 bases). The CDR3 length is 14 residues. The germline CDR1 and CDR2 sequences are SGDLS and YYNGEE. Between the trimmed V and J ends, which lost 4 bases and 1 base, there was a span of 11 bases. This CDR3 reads CASSPRASQETQYF. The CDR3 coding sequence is TGTGCCAGCAGCCCGAGGGCGAGCCAAGAGACCCAGTACTTC.

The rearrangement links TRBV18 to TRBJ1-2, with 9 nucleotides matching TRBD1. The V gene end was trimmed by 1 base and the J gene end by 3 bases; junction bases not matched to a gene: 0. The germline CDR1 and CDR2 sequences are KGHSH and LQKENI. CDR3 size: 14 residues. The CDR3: CASSPRDRDYGYTF. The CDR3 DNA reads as TGTGCCAGCTCACCACGGGACAGGGACTATGGCTACACCTTC.

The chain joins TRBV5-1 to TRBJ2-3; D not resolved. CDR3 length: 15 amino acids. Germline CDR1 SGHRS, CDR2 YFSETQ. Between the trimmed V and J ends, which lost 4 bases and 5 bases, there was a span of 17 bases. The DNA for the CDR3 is TGCGCCAGCAGCATGAGTGGTGGTGATTTAGATACGCAGTATTTT. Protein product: CASSMSGGDLDTQYF. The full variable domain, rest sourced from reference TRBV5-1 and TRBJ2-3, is KAGVTQTPRYLIKTRGQQVTLSCSPISGHRSVSWYQQTPGQGLQFLFEYFSETQRNKGNFPGRFSGRQFSNSRSEMNVSTLELGDSALYLCASSMSGGDLDTQYFGPGTRLTVL.